The 14 T cell receptor beta chains below come from one sample, sequenced in a study of CD8 T cells in Susac syndrome. It was with random hexamers that about 0.45 to 1 ug RNA was reverse transcribed. TCRdb passed the immunoSEQ multiplex PCR reads through MiXCR, listing each CDR3 protein once. The repertoire holds 70,000 or so distinct CDR3 sequences, with approximately 94% as singletons. Sequenced input: CD8+ T cells from PBMCs. The receptors shown here come from a human donor with multiple sclerosis.

The chain links TRBV4-3 to TRBJ2-5, with a weak D call TRBD1 (6 bases). CDR1 and CDR2 (germline): LGHNA, YSLEER. Trimming removed 0 bases from V and 4 bases from J, with 12 bases in between. The CDR3 consists of 15 residues. CDR3 DNA sequence: TGCGCCAGCAGCCAAGACCGAGGGGGATCAGAGACCCAGTACTTC. Protein: CASSQDRGGSETQYF.

This rearrangement joins TRBV5-6 to TRBJ1-2; the match to TRBD1 covers 8 bases. Germline values: CDR1 SGHDT, CDR2 YYEEEE. This CDR3 is 14 amino acids long. Trimming cost V 2 bases and J 4 bases; bases outside gene matches: 4. DNA of the CDR3: TGTGCCAGCAGCTTCCTCCAGGGGGCCTATGGCTACACCTTC. Translating it yields CASSFLQGAYGYTF.

The chain uses TRBV7-9 and TRBJ1-1; D unclear. This CDR3 has 11 amino acids. Germline V lookup: CDR1 SEHNR, CDR2 FQNEAQ (reference sequence). V was pared by 8 bases and J by 11 bases, with 15 bases between. This chain's CDR3 is CASHRDQSAFF. CDR3 nucleotides: TGTGCCAGCCACAGAGACCAATCGGCTTTCTTT.

This sequence joins TRBV2 and TRBJ1-5, with D perhaps matching TRBD1 (5 bases). CDR3 length equals 14 residues. The germline V gene has CDR1 SNHLY and CDR2 FYNNEI. V shed 6 bases and J shed 6 bases, with 15 bases lying between them. CDR3 sequence reads: CASRGPGVRQPQHF. The CDR3 DNA follows: TGTGCCAGCAGGGGGCCGGGGGTCCGTCAGCCCCAGCATTTT.

J is TRBJ2-1 and V is TRBV28; the D gene is possibly TRBD1 (6 bases). Trimming left V 3 bases short and J 4 bases short, with 16 bases between. There are 16 residues in the CDR3. Germline V gives CDR1 MDHEN, CDR2 SYDVKM. The CDR3: CASSFSTGNRYNEQFF. CDR3 bases: TGTGCCAGCAGTTTTAGTACAGGGAATAGGTACAATGAGCAGTTCTTC.

This clonotype was observed a single time. The J gene is TRBJ1-2, the V gene TRBV7-9; no clear D. Germline V gene lookup returns CDR1 SEHNR and CDR2 FQNEAQ (reference sequence). The CDR3 has 15 residues. Trimming cost V 0 bases and J 1 base, with 9 bases left between them. CDR3 protein: CASSLAREINYGYTF. The DNA for the CDR3 is TGTGCCAGCAGCTTAGCCCGGGAGATTAACTATGGCTACACCTTC.

This clonotype was observed once. The chain couples TRBV7-3 to TRBJ2-7; D gene ambiguous. V lost 2 bases and J lost 5, with 10 bases in between. Per the germline V gene, CDR1 is SGHTA and CDR2 is FQGTGA. The length of the CDR3 is 13 residues. The CDR3: CASSLSQNDEQYF. Here the CDR3 DNA reads TGTGCCAGCAGCTTATCTCAGAACGACGAGCAGTACTTC.

The chain links TRBV28 to TRBJ2-7, with D possibly being TRBD1 or TRBD2 (5 bases each). CDR1 is MDHEN and CDR2 is SYDVKM in the germline V gene. The CDR3 is 14 residues long. V lost 6 bases to trimming and J lost 2 bases, with 14 bases between them. CDR3 amino acids: CASSPPEGPYEQYF. The CDR3 DNA reads TGTGCCAGCAGCCCGCCCGAGGGGCCCTACGAGCAGTACTTC.

The chain has TRBV3-1 and TRBJ2-2, with D perhaps matching TRBD2 (6 bases). CDR3 size: 16 residues. V was shortened by 4 bases and J by 3 bases, with 15 bases between the two germline ends. Germline-derived CDR1 and CDR2 are LGHDT and YNNKEL (reference sequence). The CDR3: CASSLLGWGDTGELFF. Written as DNA, the CDR3 is TGTGCCAGCAGCCTTCTTGGCTGGGGGGACACCGGGGAGCTGTTTTTT. The whole variable domain, filled in from reference TRBV3-1 and TRBJ2-2, reads DTAVSQTPKYLVTQMGNDKSIKCEQNLGHDTMYWYKQDSKKFLKIMFSYNNKELIINETVPNRFSPKSPDKAHLNLHINSLELGDSAVYFCASSLLGWGDTGELFFGEGSRLTVL.

The chain couples TRBV9 to TRBJ2-5, with D unclear. This CDR3 has 12 amino acids. Germline V gene data show CDR1 as SGDLS and CDR2 as YYNGEE. Between the trimmed V and J ends, which lost 0 bases and 4 bases, there was a span of 4 bases. CDR3 in amino acids: CASSVGGETQYF. The CDR3 bases are TGTGCCAGCAGCGTAGGGGGAGAGACCCAGTACTTC.

The chain is built from TRBV20-1 and TRBJ2-3, with D possibly being TRBD2 (6 bases). Germline CDR1 reads DFQATT; CDR2 reads SNEGSKA (reference sequence). Trimming cost V 3 bases and J 5 bases, with 21 bases left between them. The CDR3 is made up of 16 amino acids. The CDR3 protein is CSASVPGESWGDTQYF. CDR3 in DNA: TGCAGTGCTAGTGTACCGGGAGAAAGTTGGGGAGATACGCAGTATTTT.

J is TRBJ2-7 and V is TRBV5-4; possibly TRBD2 for D (6 bases). V was shortened by 2 bases and J by 0 bases, with 15 bases between the two germline ends. In germline, CDR1 is SGHNT, CDR2 YYREEE (reference sequence). The CDR3 loop spans 16 amino acids. The CDR3, as DNA: TGTGCCAGCAGCTTTGGGCTAGCGTACACCTCCTACGAGCAGTACTTC. Translation: CASSFGLAYTSYEQYF. Filled out from reference TRBV5-4 and TRBJ2-7, the complete variable domain reads ETGVTQSPTHLIKTRGQQVTLRCSSQSGHNTVSWYQQALGQGPQFIFQYYREEENGRGNFPPRFSGLQFPNYSSELNVNALELDDSALYLCASSFGLAYTSYEQYFGPGTRLTVT.

The rearrangement joins TRBV12-3 or TRBV12-4 to TRBJ2-5; 7 bases match TRBD1. This CDR3 has 14 amino acids. Trimming cost V 4 bases and J 4 bases; bases outside gene matches: 6. The CDR3 region has the DNA TGTGCCAGCAGTTCGGGACAGCTACGAGAGACCCAGTACTTC. Encoded protein: CASSSGQLRETQYF.

This chain uses TRBV6-2 or TRBV6-3 with TRBJ2-7; the D is unclear. Germline V gene sequence: CDR1 MNHEY, CDR2 SVGEGT. CDR3 length: 14 amino acids. V lost 7 bases to trimming and J lost 3 bases, with 16 bases between them. The CDR3 reads CASKDRTSLYEQYF. The CDR3 nucleotides are TGTGCCAGCAAAGATCGGACGTCGCTCTACGAGCAGTACTTC.